These T cell receptor beta chains were read from a single sample in a study of Graves' ophthalmopathy and Graves' hyperthyroidism. TCRdb ran MiXCR on the multiplex PCR reads and lists one entry per CDR3 protein. Of more than 550,000 distinct CDR3 sequences listed, over 40% are singletons. The sequenced sample was peripheral blood. These TCRs come from an adult man with Graves' ophthalmopathy. The CDR3 runs from the conserved cysteine through the conserved F or W. D genes are given only for firm matches. Clone size is shown for a subset of rows, as once, few, many or a class of expanded clone.

length	V	size	J	D	CDR3	DNA
11	TRBV29-1	NA	TRBJ2-5	TRBD1	CSLGGEETQYF	TGCAGCTTAGGGGGCGAGGAGACCCAGTACTTC
15	TRBV7-9	many	TRBJ1-2	TRBD1	CASSLVPGGRDGYTF	TGTGCCAGCAGCTTAGTTCCAGGGGGCAGAGATGGCTACACCTTC
16	TRBV20-1	few	TRBJ1-2	TRBD1	CSARGEGTGTNYGYTF	TGCAGTGCTAGAGGCGAAGGGACAGGGACTAACTATGGCTACACCTTC
13	TRBV7-6	many	TRBJ1-4	NA	CASGSGTNEKLFF	TGTGCCAGCGGGAGTGGAACTAATGAAAAACTGTTTTTT
15	TRBV11-2	NA	TRBJ2-2	NA	CASSFLIRNTGELFF	TGTGCCAGCAGCTTTTTGATCCGGAACACCGGGGAGCTGTTTTTT
14	TRBV9	few	TRBJ1-6	TRBD1	CASSHGQENSPLHF	TGTGCCAGCAGCCATGGACAGGAAAATTCACCCCTCCACTTT
16	TRBV5-1	few	TRBJ2-7	TRBD1	CASSPRDSGSSYEQYF	TGCGCCAGCAGCCCCCGGGACAGTGGGAGCTCCTACGAGCAGTACTTC
15	TRBV5-1	many	TRBJ1-3	TRBD1	CASSLGQGLPDTIYF	TGCGCCAGCAGCTTGGGACAGGGGTTACCGGACACCATATATTTT
13	TRBV7-2	many	TRBJ2-5	TRBD1	CASSPGQAETQYF	TGTGCCAGCAGTCCAGGACAGGCCGAGACCCAGTACTTC
15	TRBV7-3	few	TRBJ2-2	TRBD1	CASSPDRGRAGELFF	TGTGCCAGCAGCCCCGACAGGGGGCGCGCCGGGGAGCTGTTTTTT
14	TRBV29-1	NA	TRBJ2-3	TRBD2	CSVPQAGGTDTQYF	TGCAGCGTTCCCCAAGCGGGAGGCACAGATACGCAGTATTTT
15	TRBV6-1	NA	TRBJ2-5	NA	CASRNPGSPQETQYF	TGTGCCAGCAGAAACCCGGGAAGCCCACAAGAGACCCAGTACTTC
14	TRBV10-3	NA	TRBJ2-5	NA	CAGSATGNQETQYF	TGTGCCGGGAGCGCTACCGGGAACCAAGAGACCCAGTACTTC
14	TRBV25-1	many	TRBJ1-1	NA	CASTTTDSYTEAFF	TGTGCCAGCACTACGACTGACAGTTACACTGAAGCTTTCTTT
14	TRBV20-1	NA	TRBJ1-5	TRBD1	CSAIRDRVNQPQHF	TGCAGTGCTATCCGGGACAGGGTCAATCAGCCCCAGCATTTT
13	TRBV7-8	many	TRBJ1-2	TRBD1	CASSPGQSYGYTF	TGTGCCAGCAGCCCGGGACAGAGCTATGGCTACACCTTC
15	TRBV7-2	many	TRBJ1-2	TRBD1	CASSLVGQGNYGYTF	TGTGCCAGCAGCTTAGTGGGACAGGGGAACTATGGCTACACCTTC
15	TRBV6-5	NA	TRBJ1-2	NA	CTSSLHNRDGGSYTF	TGTACCAGCAGTCTACATAACCGGGACGGAGGGAGCTACACCTTC
17	TRBV29-1	many	TRBJ2-6	NA	CSVGVWTEAAGANVLTF	TGCAGCGTTGGGGTCTGGACCGAGGCGGCTGGGGCCAACGTCCTGACTTTC
13	TRBV30	NA	TRBJ1-1	NA	CAWRWQMNTEAFF	TGTGCCTGGAGGTGGCAGATGAACACTGAAGCTTTCTTT
13	TRBV3-1	few	TRBJ1-2	NA	CASSQGGYYGYTF	TGTGCCAGCAGCCAAGGCGGGTACTATGGCTACACCTTC
14	TRBV9	many	TRBJ2-7	NA	CASSGQGTIYEQYF	TGTGCCAGCAGCGGACAGGGGACTATATACGAGCAGTACTTC
15	TRBV7-2	many	TRBJ1-2	TRBD1	CASSYPGQGARSYTF	TGTGCCAGCAGCTATCCGGGACAGGGGGCGCGTAGCTACACCTTC
14	TRBV20-1	once	TRBJ1-5	NA	CSARPGTSGRAQHF	TGCAGTGCTAGACCCGGGACTAGCGGGAGGGCCCAGCATTTT
13	TRBV25-1	NA	TRBJ1-1	NA	CAGYPGLNTEAFF	TGTGCCGGATACCCAGGTTTGAACACTGAAGCTTTCTTT
13	TRBV7-8	NA	TRBJ2-5	NA	CASRARRGETQYF	TGTGCCAGCAGGGCTCGGCGGGGAGAGACCCAGTACTTC
15	TRBV12-3/TRBV12-4	NA	TRBJ1-2	NA	CASRSDDWGAGGYTF	TGTGCCAGCAGGTCCGACGACTGGGGAGCTGGTGGCTACACCTTC
16	TRBV4-1	NA	TRBJ1-2	TRBD1	CASSPKLGTGRYGYTF	TGCGCCAGCAGCCCTAAACTCGGGACAGGCCGATATGGCTACACCTTC
14	TRBV25-1	NA	TRBJ1-3	NA	CASRGGGAADTIYF	TGTGCCAGCAGGGGTGGCGGAGCCGCGGACACCATATATTTT
14	TRBV7-9	NA	TRBJ2-5	NA	CASSLVGGQGTQYF	TGTGCCAGCAGCTTAGTTGGCGGTCAAGGGACCCAGTACTTC
17	TRBV19	NA	TRBJ1-3	NA	CASSMGTGYGYGYTIYF	TGTGCCAGTAGTATGGGCACAGGGTACGGCTATGGCTACACCATATATTTT
15	TRBV10-3	NA	TRBJ1-5	TRBD1	CAINTGGDGNQPQHF	TGTGCCATCAATACAGGGGGCGATGGCAATCAGCCCCAGCATTTT
14	TRBV15	NA	TRBJ1-1	NA	CATSRVVGVTEAFF	TGTGCCACCAGCAGAGTGGTCGGTGTCACTGAAGCTTTCTTT
18	TRBV12-3/TRBV12-4	NA	TRBJ1-5	NA	CASSFSGGGIREGQPQHF	TGTGCCAGCAGTTTTTCGGGGGGCGGAATAAGAGAAGGTCAGCCCCAGCATTTT
16	TRBV28	NA	TRBJ1-5	NA	CASSSQGYPSNQPQHF	TGTGCCAGCAGTTCGCAGGGGTACCCTAGCAATCAGCCCCAGCATTTT
17	TRBV6-6	NA	TRBJ1-5	NA	CASTEPSVGQGNQPQHF	TGTGCCAGCACCGAACCATCAGTGGGGCAGGGCAATCAGCCCCAGCATTTT
13	TRBV10-3	many	TRBJ1-6	NA	CASSGDLNSPLHF	TGTGCCAGCAGCGGGGACCTTAATTCACCCCTCCACTTT
14	TRBV29-1	NA	TRBJ2-7	NA	CSVEEGRTLYEQYF	TGCAGCGTTGAAGAAGGCAGGACACTCTACGAGCAGTACTTC
13	TRBV10-3	few	TRBJ1-1	NA	CASSGLVNTEAFF	TGTGCCAGCAGTGGATTGGTGAACACTGAAGCTTTCTTT
16	TRBV10-3	NA	TRBJ1-3	TRBD1	CASRPGQASSGNTIYF	TGTGCCAGCAGACCGGGACAGGCGAGCTCTGGAAACACCATATATTTT
13	TRBV28	NA	TRBJ2-2	NA	CAALGSGPGELFF	TGTGCCGCCCTAGGGAGCGGTCCCGGGGAGCTGTTTTTT
15	TRBV7-9	many	TRBJ1-4	TRBD1	CASSLGGGGREKLFF	TGTGCCAGCAGCTTAGGAGGAGGGGGCCGGGAAAAACTGTTTTTT
14	TRBV6-5	NA	TRBJ1-1	NA	CASSAGIMNIEAFF	TGTGCCAGCAGTGCAGGGATCATGAACATTGAAGCTTTCTTT
14	TRBV5-1	many	TRBJ2-2	TRBD2	CASGLAGDIGELFF	TGCGCCAGTGGACTAGCGGGAGATATCGGGGAGCTGTTTTTT
11	TRBV10-3	NA	TRBJ1-3	NA	CDNNSGNTIYF	TGTGATAACAACTCTGGAAACACCATATATTTT
16	TRBV19	many	TRBJ1-5	NA	CASSTARTAPSQPQHF	TGTGCCAGTAGTACCGCCCGGACGGCGCCAAGTCAGCCCCAGCATTTT
14	TRBV6-5	many	TRBJ1-6	NA	CASSYSRDNSPLHF	TGTGCCAGCAGTTACTCGAGGGATAATTCACCCCTCCACTTT
16	TRBV25-1	NA	TRBJ1-1	NA	CASSECGGLAHTEAFF	TGTGCCAGCAGTGAATGTGGCGGACTCGCCCACACTGAAGCTTTCTTT
16	TRBV6-5	few	TRBJ2-7	TRBD2	CASSYSIGGGASEQYF	TGTGCCAGCAGTTACTCGATAGGCGGGGGGGCTTCCGAGCAGTACTTC
14	TRBV5-5	many	TRBJ2-5	NA	CASSAGGDHETQYF	TGTGCCAGCAGCGCGGGTGGTGATCATGAGACCCAGTACTTC
15	TRBV6-1	once	TRBJ1-2	TRBD1	CASKPLATGDYGYTF	TGTGCCAGCAAACCCCTAGCGACAGGGGACTATGGCTACACCTTC
20	TRBV11-3	few	TRBJ2-2	NA	CASSLERGRVLAANTGELFF	TGTGCCAGCAGCTTAGAAAGGGGGCGAGTGCTAGCGGCGAACACCGGGGAGCTGTTTTTT
16	TRBV15	NA	TRBJ1-2	NA	CATTGDRGGTNYGYTF	TGTGCCACCACCGGTGACAGAGGGGGAACTAACTATGGCTACACCTTC
16	TRBV25-1	NA	TRBJ2-2	TRBD1	CASSETGSMNTGELFF	TGTGCCAGCAGTGAGACAGGGTCTATGAACACCGGGGAGCTGTTTTTT